What follows is one TCR beta chain and its context. The clone's antigen remains unknown. The input lacks base qualities; no much larger clone sits a single base away. This sample stems from a study of PD-1 blockade in classical Hodgkin lymphoma (dated by TCRdb to the early 2020s). Concerning the study at large: Nivolumab dosing was 3 mg/kg intravenously every 2 weeks, continuing until either disease progression or unacceptable toxicity. The study used TCR beta sequencing and CyTOF to define a peripheral blood immune signature of response to PD-1 blockade in classical Hodgkin lymphoma.

The paper as a whole reports these results and caveats: Baseline TCR diversity was reported as lower in newly diagnosed patients than in healthy donors, and lower still in relapsed/refractory patients. A significant rise by C4D1 was seen in CD4+ but not CD8+ TCR diversity (p=0.0027 vs p=0.16), with the rise being most apparent in complete responders (p=0.02). Among trial patients, those achieving complete response had baseline diversity similar to that of newly diagnosed patients, while diversity was significantly lower in partial responders and progressors. Diversity was lower in patients who began nivolumab less than 1 year after ASCT, so these patients were left out of later analyses to avoid confounding by immune reconstitution. Only a single clinical trial cohort was studied, and what caused the repertoire differences, possibly disease activity or prior therapy, remained undefined.

The Qiagen DNeasy kit was used to extract genomic DNA both from unsorted PBMCs and from the negatively selected CD4+ and CD8+ fractions. Using primers that anneal to V and J segments, immunoSEQ multiplex PCR amplified the TCR beta CDR3 regions. A synthetic immune receptor repertoire was used to minimize amplification bias, and any residual bias was removed computationally once sequencing was done. On the study's bioinformatics: Custom Python scripts were used to quantify repertoire diversity as the Shannon entropy index. Unsorted, CD4+ and CD8+ repertoires were analyzed separately, except in combined analyses where CD4+ and CD8+ sequences were merged in silico. Clonal expansion was defined as at least a 2-fold frequency increase after treatment relative to C1D1, with a pseudocount of 0.5 for undetected baseline clones. Singleton clones were defined as clones with 0 or 1 copy at C1D1, and non-singleton clones were defined as clones with 2 or more copies. By matching protein sequences in sorted samples from the same patient, clones expanded in unsorted samples were annotated as CD4+, CD8+ or unknown. Wilcoxon tests were applied to paired samples to test diversity changes from C1D1 to C4D1. The immuneACCESS repertoire file appears here via TCRdb, limited to in-frame rearrangements. These files lack a portion of the clones; in checked studies, under half of the deficit traces to unresolved V genes, and the cause of the others is not known. V, J and clone size are those of that table, while D and trimming were read from the DNA. The sample has some 93,000 clones on record, over 80% of them singletons. In total, the top ten clones hold approximately 17% of the sample.

What this sample's time point label stands for: cycle 4 day 1 (C4D1), after more than five weeks of nivolumab. Every trial patient had relapsed following autologous stem cell transplantation, and prior brentuximab vedotin exposure was what differed among cohorts A, B and C. A total of over 50 patients with relapsed/refractory classical Hodgkin lymphoma made up the trial cohort, and each patient's best overall response was complete response, partial response or progressive disease. In the multi-cohort phase II CheckMate 205 trial, trial patients received single-agent nivolumab. An independent review committee assessed best overall response by applying the 2007 International Working Group response criteria. Trial PBMCs were obtained immediately prior to nivolumab initiation (C1D1) and on therapy at cycle 2 day 1 and cycle 4 day 1. Peripheral blood was collected in 8 mL Vacutainer Cell Preparation Tubes, from which PBMCs were isolated by centrifugation and then cryopreserved.

From V the trimming removes 8 bases and from J it removes 7 bases, while the gene matches leave 11 bases of the junction unaccounted for. The germline V gene supplies CDR1 SNHLY and CDR2 FYNNEI. The CDR3 runs 15 residues from the cysteine to the phenylalanine. Left in the record is the CDR3 DNA by itself, 45 bases read in frame from the first base. Source: peripheral blood mononuclear cells (PBMCs), taken before the fourth cycle of nivolumab. The TCR originated in a human donor with classical Hodgkin lymphoma. The receptor chain draws on TRBV2 and TRBJ2-1; TRBD1 agrees with 10 junctional bases. This receptor carries the CDR3 CASRPGTGAGNEQFF. The sequence in DNA is TGTGCCAGCCGTCCCGGGACAGGGGCGGGAAATGAGCAGTTCTTC. The CDR3, completed at both ends by the reference TRBV2 and TRBJ2-1 genes, gives the full variable domain EPEVTQTPSHQVTQMGQEVILRCVPISNHLYFYWYRQILGQKVEFLVSFYNNEISEKSEIFDDQFSVERPDGSNFTLKIRSTKLEDSAMYFCASRPGTGAGNEQFFGPGTRLTVL.